This T cell receptor (beta chain) was profiled in a study of blood T cell repertoires in COVID-19. Study overall: Spain, Italy and the United States supplied samples that represented acute and convalescent COVID-19.

In the authors' workflow: Amplified reference gene primers provided the basis for estimating nucleated cell counts. Produced via immunoSEQ multiplex PCR; TCRdb's table is partial and in-frame only. That table supplies the V and J calls and clone size; D and trimming were determined from the DNA. The table lists about 240,000 clones, around 84% of them singletons. This CDR3 has 15 residues. The germline gives CDR1 SGHVS, CDR2 FQNEAQ. Trimming shortened V by 7 bases and J by 6 bases, and 22 bases separated the two germline ends. This sequence joins TRBV7-8 and TRBJ2-7, with D possibly being TRBD1 (6 bases). Sequenced sample: peripheral blood. The sequence was obtained from a woman aged 18-29 years with acute or convalescent COVID-19. CDR3 coding DNA: TGTGCCAGCACCAACCGGGCCAGGGGCGGTGGCGAGCAGTACTTC. This translates into CASTNRARGGGEQYF.